Shown below are 6 T cell receptor beta chains from a single sample sequenced in a study of TIL therapy for anti-PD-1-resistant metastatic lung cancer. The immunoSEQ assay was v3. Sequencing used immunoSEQ multiplex PCR; TCRdb keeps in-frame clones, though not all of them. The data show 9,500 to 15,000 clones, with approximately 80% seen just once and over 9.5% held by the top ten. Time point noted: pre-treatment sample, taken before nivolumab and TIL therapy. The sequenced sample was blood, obtained at baseline. The source is a person aged 25-85 years with non-small cell lung cancer.

The J gene is TRBJ1-1, the V gene TRBV19, with a weak D call TRBD1 (6 bases). Germline-derived CDR1 and CDR2 are LNHDA and SQIVND (reference sequence). There are 13 residues in the CDR3. The V end was cut by 1 base, the J end by 4 bases, with 7 bases between. CDR3: CASSIARGTEAFF. CDR3 nucleotide sequence: TGTGCCAGTAGTATAGCCAGGGGCACTGAAGCTTTCTTT.

The CDR3 DNA reads TGTGCCAGCAGTTTATTAGCGAGCGGGAGTGTCCGTGAGCAGTTCTTC. Amino acid sequence: CASSLLASGSVREQFF. The rearrangement joins TRBV27 to TRBJ2-1; 8 bases are shared with TRBD2. In germline, CDR1 is MNHEY, CDR2 SMNVEV (reference sequence). The trim removed 1 base at V and 9 bases at J, leaving 11 bases unmatched. The CDR3 consists of 16 residues.

The rearrangement links TRBV19 to TRBJ2-1; 7 bases align to TRBD1. Trimming took 1 base from V and 6 from J; bases not matched to a gene: 6. Per the germline V gene, CDR1 is LNHDA and CDR2 is SQIVND (reference sequence). CDR3 length: 15 amino acids. CDR3 sequence (DNA): TGTGCCAGTAGTATAGCCCGACAGGGAATCAATGAGCAGTTCTTC. It encodes CASSIARQGINEQFF.

This clone rates as medium-sized (0.01 to 0.1%). The CDR3 sequence: CASSLGTSGSRNEQYF. For the CDR3, the DNA is TGTGCCAGCAGCTTGGGGACTAGCGGGAGTAGGAACGAGCAGTACTTC. This sequence joins TRBV7-9 and TRBJ2-7; 14 bases match TRBD2. Germline-derived CDR1 and CDR2 are SEHNR and FQNEAQ (reference sequence). CDR3 length: 16 residues. With V trimmed by 3 bases and J by 5 bases, 6 bases remained unmatched.

The chain joins TRBV28 to TRBJ1-2; TRBD1 is a possible D gene (5 bases). With 3 bases removed from V and 4 bases from J, the gap between germline ends came to 12 bases. CDR3 length equals 14 residues. Per germline, CDR1 MDHEN and CDR2 SYDVKM. CDR3 residues: CASSFLVRAYGYTF. The CDR3 DNA reads TGTGCCAGCAGTTTTTTGGTCAGGGCCTATGGCTACACCTTC.

This clone was seen more than once but under ten times. The chain uses TRBV5-1 and TRBJ1-1, with D hard to call. CDR3 size: 14 residues. The V gene's germline CDR1 is SGHRS and CDR2 YFSETQ. The ends were cut back, 1 base at V and 1 base at J, with 8 bases in the middle. In nucleotides, the CDR3 is TGCGCCAGCAGCTTGCGGACGGCGAACACTGAAGCTTTCTTT. This sequence encodes CASSLRTANTEAFF.